This TCR beta chain was identified in a study of OX40 agonist ivuxolimab in advanced cancers. The germline V and J ends were trimmed by 7 bases and 7 bases, with 16 bases remaining between them. The CDR3 sequence is 13 residues long. CDR1 SQVTM and CDR2 ANQGSEA come from the germline V gene. Using immunoSEQ multiplex PCR, the repertoire was profiled, and TCRdb retains in-frame clones only, with some absent. The sample records 63,000 or so clones, about 82% being singletons. V gene TRBV29-1 combines with J gene TRBJ1-4; D not resolved. The source is an adult with an advanced solid tumor such as melanoma, head and neck, liver or kidney cancer. The material was CD4+ or CD8+ T cells sorted from blood, obtained in a trial of the OX40 agonist ivuxolimab. The CDR3, as DNA: TGCAGCGCCCGGGAGGGAGGCGGTGAAAAACTGTTTTTT. Translated, it gives CSAREGGGEKLFF.